This is a list of T cell receptor beta chains from one sample in a study of graft-versus-host responses after intestinal transplantation. No antigen has been identified for these receptors. TCRdb keeps only in-frame clones here, not all; method: immunoSEQ multiplex PCR. The sample shows 75,000 to 95,000 clones, roughly 91% of them seen only once. Sequencing used unstimulated CD8+ T cells sorted from spleen or lymph node cells, obtained before intestinal transplant. These receptor sequences come from a human donor who received an intestinal transplant. Each CDR3 is given with its conserved first and last residue. D genes are given only for firm matches. Clone size, where shown, is once, few, many, or a class for clones that have expanded.

clone size	V gene	D gene	J gene	CDR3 DNA	CDR3 protein
.	TRBV5-8	.	TRBJ1-1	TGTGCCAGCACTCCCGGGGAAACAGGGATCTACACTGAAGCTTTCTTT	CASTPGETGIYTEAFF
.	TRBV4-3	.	TRBJ1-2	TGCGCCAGCAGCCCCGGACAGTACACCGATGGCTACACCTTC	CASSPGQYTDGYTF
once	TRBV2	.	TRBJ2-2	TGTGCCAGCAAGGAGGGGATGAATTCCGGGGAGCTGTTTTTT	CASKEGMNSGELFF
once	TRBV4-3	.	TRBJ2-7	TGCGCCAGCAGCTCGCACCCCGGGTACGAGCAGTACTTC	CASSSHPGYEQYF
.	TRBV7-9	.	TRBJ1-2	TGTGCCAGCAGCTTAGCGGGCGGGGTCAGCCATGGCTACACCTTC	CASSLAGGVSHGYTF
.	TRBV5-6	TRBD1	TRBJ2-6	TGTGCCAGCAGCTTTTTTGTGCAGGGGGCGCCTGGGGCCAACGTCCTGACTTTC	CASSFFVQGAPGANVLTF
.	TRBV7-8	.	TRBJ2-6	TGTGCCAGCAGCCACAACTGGCGACAGGCTTCGTCTGGGGCCAACGTCCTGACTTTC	CASSHNWRQASSGANVLTF
.	TRBV29-1	TRBD2	TRBJ2-1	TGCAGCGTTGAAGGGACTAGCGGGGGACATCGGGAGCAGTTCTTC	CSVEGTSGGHREQFF
few	TRBV7-8	.	TRBJ2-7	TGTGCCAGCAGCTTAGGAAGGACTATCCAAGGCTACGAGCAGTACTTC	CASSLGRTIQGYEQYF
.	TRBV6-5	.	TRBJ1-2	TGTGCCAGCGGTCCCGGGTCTAACTATGGCTACACCTTC	CASGPGSNYGYTF
.	TRBV30	.	TRBJ1-1	TGTGCCTGGACCACAGGGTTAAACACTGAAGCTTTCTTT	CAWTTGLNTEAFF
.	TRBV6-5	TRBD1	TRBJ2-7	TGTGCCAGCAGTTACTCGACAGGGGTCGAGCAGTACTTC	CASSYSTGVEQYF
.	TRBV7-2	.	TRBJ2-7	TGTGCCAGCAGCCCGAGGGGGGACAGTTCCTACGAGCAGTACTTC	CASSPRGDSSYEQYF
.	TRBV7-9	TRBD1	TRBJ2-2	TGTGCCAGCAGCGAGGGTACAGGGGCGCGCACCGGGGAGCTGTTTTTT	CASSEGTGARTGELFF
.	TRBV27	TRBD1	TRBJ1-2	TGTGCCAGCAGTCCGGACAGGGCGAAGGTATACTTC	CASSPDRAKVYF
.	TRBV18	.	TRBJ2-1	TGTGCCAGCTCACCATATTTTGCTAAAGACAATGAGCAGTTCTTC	CASSPYFAKDNEQFF
.	TRBV5-4	.	TRBJ2-3	TGTGCCAGTCAGGACTGGAGCACAGATACGCAGTATTTT	CASQDWSTDTQYF
.	TRBV5-5	.	TRBJ2-3	TGTGCCAGCAGCTCGGACTCCGAGGTTAGCACAGATACGCAGTATTTT	CASSSDSEVSTDTQYF
.	TRBV7-8	TRBD1	TRBJ2-2	TGTGCCAGCAGCGACCGGACAGGGGACACCGGGGAGCTGTTTTTT	CASSDRTGDTGELFF
.	TRBV27	TRBD2	TRBJ2-3	TGTGCCAGCAGTTCAAGACTAGCGGTTAGCACAGATACGCAGTATTTT	CASSSRLAVSTDTQYF